This T cell receptor (beta chain) was identified in a study of shared clonotypes between healthy human individuals (dated by TCRdb to 2019 to 2021). Regarding the study in general: A couple of women and a few men aged 18 to 49 years were included in the cohort. To estimate repertoire size and how much clonotypes are shared between individuals, the study performed deep sequencing of blood TCR repertoires from about 5 healthy adults. Libraries were prepared and TCR repertoires were sequenced by different laboratories using diverse techniques, in order to increase sequencing depth and limit assay-specific biases. Between about 0.85 and 10 billion PBMCs per donor were obtained by leukapheresis. Per donor, three plates each were used for CD4 naive and CD4 memory, two for CD8 naive, and one for CD8 memory. On the study overall, not on this receptor specifically: Compared with non-shared clonotypes, clonotypes shared by all four sorted-subset donors had higher generation probabilities. Rarefaction of sorted-subset datasets indicated incomplete sequencing despite the large sequencing depth. Larger estimated clonotype richness was generally found for naive subsets than for memory subsets. Based on pairwise subsampling, the degree of clonotype sharing among donors was expected to be affected by sequencing depth. Approximately 5% of naive CD4, roughly 3.5% of naive CD8, approximately 2% of memory CD4, and about 0.4% of memory CD8 clonotypes were shared across a few donors. Because the study included only a small number of donors, the genetic and exposure-history diversity represented was limited. Sampling was limited to blood, and TCR repertoires in tissue likely differ from TCR repertoires in blood.

Trimming takes 3 bases from V and 4 bases from J, and the germline ends sit 9 bases apart. The cysteine opens and the phenylalanine closes a CDR3 of 12 amino acids. The entry retains the CDR3 DNA only, 36 bases that are in frame from base 1. Sequences SQVTM (CDR1) and ANQGSEA (CDR2) are obtained from the germline V gene. TCR CDR3 regions were amplified from genomic DNA by multiplex PCR using the deep immunoSEQ assay. Extracted genomic DNA from each cell subset was spread evenly across all wells of several immunoSEQ 96-well plates, with each plate serving as a replicate. Each replicate PCR for sorted subsets received about 200 ng genomic DNA, equal to roughly 30,000 T cell genomes. Purified libraries were measured with a Qubit 3.0 fluorometer, size-checked on a Bioanalyzer 2100, and measured again with the KAPA Library Quantification kit. Every immunoSEQ 96-well plate was sequenced on a separate single-read 150-cycle Illumina NextSeq 550 flow cell. As for the original processing: Because the immunoSEQ output held only junctional sequences and lacked quality scores, the filtering could not match the filtering applied to full-length reads. To assign V/J genes and CDR3, sequences were annotated using PyIR, a Python wrapper for IgBLAST v1.9, with IMGT germline references. Any read was removed if the V/J assignment was weak (E-value above 1e-6), the CDR3 was missing, or the read contained stop codons, out-of-frame junctions, or ambiguous translated residues. V3J clonotypes were defined as sequences sharing the same inferred V gene, J gene, and CDR3 amino acid sequence. To compute the percentage overlap between repertoires, the number of shared unique clonotypes was divided by the size of the smaller repertoire. Richness of each repertoire was evaluated using RTK rarefaction, the Chao1 estimator, and Recon v2.1 estimates of unobserved clonotypes. For all TCRbeta clonotypes obtained by the gDNA method from four donors, generation probabilities were computed with OLGA. The source is immuneACCESS, and TCRdb retained only in-frame sequences with V and J called. Part of the clones is not carried over; for the studies checked, unresolved V genes explain less than half of this, and the remainder is unexplained. V and J calls and clone size are copied from that table; D and trimming were computed from the DNA. This sample gives about 2.2 million clones in total; 85% to 95% of them show up just once. The top ten constitute 1.5% to 2% of the sample.

A note on this clone: Its antigen has not been determined. The record has no base qualities; no much larger clone is one base away. The sample contains more than one DNA sequence encoding this CDR3.

For the CD8 naive samples, CD45RO-negative cells were positively selected for CCR7, yielding a CD45RA+CCR7+ population from which TemRA cells were excluded. The donors were healthy, HIV-negative adults who had no recently reported acute infections or vaccinations. All donors were Caucasian adults living in Nashville, Tennessee, USA. Blood was collected by leukapheresis, and PBMCs were isolated by Ficoll-Histopaque density gradient centrifugation and then cryopreserved in liquid nitrogen vapor phase. Purity and quantity of every magnetically sorted T cell population were checked by analytical flow cytometry. Each sorted fraction had its genomic DNA isolated and then quantified by UV absorbance on a Nanodrop 2000c.

The specimen sequenced was naive CD8+ T cells from PBMCs. The sample's cell subset or site label, in plain terms: CD45RA+CCR7+. Rearrangement joined TRBV29-1 to TRBJ1-2, and the D gene may be TRBD1, 5 bases matching. The receptor was derived from a man between 18 and 29 years old in good health. Some clones in this sample may be carry-over from other donors' samples. The sequence in DNA is TGCAGCGTTGAGGGGGGTTCCTATGGCTACACCTTC. Its amino acids are CSVEGGSYGYTF.